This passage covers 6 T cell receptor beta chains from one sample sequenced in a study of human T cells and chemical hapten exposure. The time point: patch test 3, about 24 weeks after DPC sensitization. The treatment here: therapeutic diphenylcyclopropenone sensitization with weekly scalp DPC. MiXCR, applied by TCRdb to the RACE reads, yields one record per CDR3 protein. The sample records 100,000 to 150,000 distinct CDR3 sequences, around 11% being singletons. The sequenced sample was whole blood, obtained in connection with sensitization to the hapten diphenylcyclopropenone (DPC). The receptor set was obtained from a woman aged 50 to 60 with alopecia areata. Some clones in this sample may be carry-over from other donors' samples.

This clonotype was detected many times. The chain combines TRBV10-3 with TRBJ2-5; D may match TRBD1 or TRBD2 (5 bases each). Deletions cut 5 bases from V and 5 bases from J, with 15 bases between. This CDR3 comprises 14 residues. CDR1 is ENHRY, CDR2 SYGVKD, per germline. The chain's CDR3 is CAISPGTKGETQYF. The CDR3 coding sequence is TGTGCCATCAGTCCGGGAACCAAGGGGGAGACCCAGTACTTC.

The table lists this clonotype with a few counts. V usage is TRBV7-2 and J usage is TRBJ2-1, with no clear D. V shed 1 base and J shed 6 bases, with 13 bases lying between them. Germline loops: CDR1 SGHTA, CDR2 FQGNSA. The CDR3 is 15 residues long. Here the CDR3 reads CASSLGGNWRNEQFF. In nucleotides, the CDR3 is TGTGCCAGCAGCTTAGGCGGCAATTGGCGCAATGAGCAGTTCTTC.

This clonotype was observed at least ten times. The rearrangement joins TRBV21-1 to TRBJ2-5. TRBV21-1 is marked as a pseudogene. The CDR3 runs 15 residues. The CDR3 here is CASSKGSRYQETQYF. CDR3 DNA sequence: TGTGCCAGCAGCAAAGGTTCTAGGTACCAAGAGACCCAGTACTTC.

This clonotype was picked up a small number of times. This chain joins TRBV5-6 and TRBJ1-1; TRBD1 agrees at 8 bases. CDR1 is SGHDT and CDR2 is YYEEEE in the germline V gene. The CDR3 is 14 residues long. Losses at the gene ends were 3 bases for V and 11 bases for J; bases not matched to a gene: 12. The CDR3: CASSYRTGRGVAFF. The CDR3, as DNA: TGTGCCAGCAGCTACCGGACAGGGCGAGGAGTGGCTTTCTTT.

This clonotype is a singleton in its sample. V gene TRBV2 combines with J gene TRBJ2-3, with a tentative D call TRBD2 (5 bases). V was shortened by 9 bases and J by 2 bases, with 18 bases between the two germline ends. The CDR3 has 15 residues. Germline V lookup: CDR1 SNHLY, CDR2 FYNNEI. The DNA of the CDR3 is TGTGCCAGTGCCTCCCAGCGGAGTTTCACAGATACGCAGTATTTT. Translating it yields CASASQRSFTDTQYF.

The CDR3 nucleotides read TGTGCCAGCAATCGCCGGGAGGAAACCGCAGATACGCAGTATTTT. Amino acids: CASNRREETADTQYF. The V gene is TRBV28, the J gene TRBJ2-3; 7 positions agree with TRBD2. The trim removed 7 bases at V and 4 bases at J, leaving 11 bases unmatched. The CDR3 is 15 amino acids. Germline loops: CDR1 MDHEN, CDR2 SYDVKM.